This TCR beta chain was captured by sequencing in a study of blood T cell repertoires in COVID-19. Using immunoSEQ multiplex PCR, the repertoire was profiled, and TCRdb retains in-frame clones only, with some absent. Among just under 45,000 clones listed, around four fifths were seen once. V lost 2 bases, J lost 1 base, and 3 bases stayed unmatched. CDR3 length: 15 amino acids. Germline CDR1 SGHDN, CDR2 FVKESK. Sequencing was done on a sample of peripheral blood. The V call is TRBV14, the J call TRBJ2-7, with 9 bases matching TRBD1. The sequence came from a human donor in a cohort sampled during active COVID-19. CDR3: CASSQYRGLSYEQYF. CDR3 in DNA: TGTGCCAGCAGCCAATACAGGGGGCTGTCCTACGAGCAGTACTTC.